This T cell receptor beta chain was observed in a study of blood T cell repertoires in COVID-19. TCRdb's copy holds only in-frame clones and misses some; the assay was immunoSEQ multiplex PCR. The sample lists some 270,000 clones; 89% were seen once. Material for sequencing was peripheral blood. The clonotype originates from a man aged 50-60 years with acute or convalescent COVID-19.

The CDR3: CASSTLQGNNEKLFF. The CDR3 DNA reads as TGTGCCAGTAGTACCCTACAGGGTAATAATGAAAAACTGTTTTTT. The chain employs TRBV19 and TRBJ1-4; possible D gene TRBD1, 6 bases. CDR3 size: 15 residues. V was pared by 4 bases and J by 4 bases, with 13 bases between. CDR1 is LNHDA and CDR2 is SQIVND in the germline V gene (reference sequence).